The table lists the clone carrying this TCR beta chain with many counts. The data are from a study of identical twins. CDR1 and CDR2 from the germline V gene are SGHRS and YFSETQ. V was shortened by 0 bases and J by 5 bases, with 9 bases between the two germline ends. The CDR3 is made up of 14 amino acids. A universal primer site came from template switching; cDNA carried unique molecular identifiers. One entry per CDR3 protein, called by TCRdb with MiXCR from the 5' RACE reads. The sample lists 200,000 to 300,000 distinct CDR3 sequences; about 11% were seen once. The sequenced material came from memory T cells sorted from blood. The receptor's source is a man between 50 and 59 years old in good health. This sequence joins TRBV5-1 and TRBJ1-5; D may be TRBD1 (6 bases). DNA of the CDR3: TGCGCCAGCAGCTTGGGGACAGACCATCAGCCCCAGCATTTT. It codes for CASSLGTDHQPQHF. The full variable domain, in which reference TRBV5-1 and TRBJ1-5 provide the parts outside the CDR3, is KAGVTQTPRYLIKTRGQQVTLSCSPISGHRSVSWYQQTPGQGLQFLFEYFSETQRNKGNFPGRFSGRQFSNSRSEMNVSTLELGDSALYLCASSLGTDHQPQHFGDGTRLSIL.